This TCR beta chain comes out of a study of blood T cell repertoires in COVID-19. The repertoire was sequenced with immunoSEQ multiplex PCR; TCRdb's copy has only in-frame clones and lacks some. The sample shows 100,000 or so clones, approximately 87% of them seen only once. The CDR3 length is 14 residues. From germline, CDR1 is SGHNT and CDR2 YENEEA. Trimming pared 6 bases from V and 4 bases from J, leaving 15 bases between. This clone was found once. Sample: peripheral blood. This chain uses TRBV11-3 with TRBJ1-1, with a tentative D call TRBD1 (6 bases). The clonotype originates from a woman in her twenties or thirties with acute or convalescent COVID-19. CDR3 residues: CASSHHRVFTEAFF. CDR3 DNA: TGTGCCAGCAGTCATCACAGGGTTTTCACTGAAGCTTTCTTT.